Below, 15 T cell receptor beta chains from the same sample are listed, as sequenced in a study of vaccination and CD4 T cells after COVID-19. An Oncomine TCR Beta short-read assay was used to sequence the DNA from cultured CD4+ T cells. TCRdb recomputed calls from the PCR reads with MiXCR, one row per CDR3 protein. The sample gives some 5,000 distinct CDR3 sequences, around 73% of which show up once; approximately 17% is in the top ten. The sample's treatment: approximately nine-day PBMC culture with coronavirus spike peptide pools or control peptides (ViraFEST assay). For these TCRs, the target antigens are not known. The specimen sequenced was CD4+ T cells from blood, cultured in vitro. The receptors were gathered from a human donor who had recovered from COVID-19.

The chain carries TRBV28 and TRBJ1-5; 8 nucleotides align to TRBD1. J lost 1 base, V lost 4 bases, and 3 bases had no gene match. Germline loops: CDR1 MDHEN, CDR2 SYDVKM. There are 15 residues in the CDR3. CDR3 DNA: TGTGCCAGCAGTTCTGGACAGGGAAGCAATCAGCCCCAGCATTTT. Its translation: CASSSGQGSNQPQHF.

Only a few counts were recorded for this clonotype. The V and J genes are TRBV7-3 and TRBJ1-1; D ambiguous. The germline V gene encodes CDR1 SGHTA and CDR2 FQGTGA. This CDR3 is built from 13 residues. Trimming stripped 8 bases from V and 1 base from J, with 11 bases between. The CDR3 loop reads CASGSPGNTEAFF. CDR3 in DNA: TGTGCCAGCGGAAGCCCGGGGAACACTGAAGCTTTCTTT.

This chain joins TRBV6-1 and TRBJ1-2; TRBD1 agrees at 8 bases. CDR3 length: 14 residues. Germline CDR1 and CDR2: MNHNS and SASEGT. V shed 9 bases, J shed 5 bases, and the junction held 11 bases outside the gene matches. The CDR3 DNA sequence: TGTGCCAGTGCAAAGGACAGGGACGGGTATGGCTACACCTTC. This translates into CASAKDRDGYGYTF.

This chain joins TRBV25-1 and TRBJ1-5; no firm D call. Germline V gene sequence: CDR1 MGHDK, CDR2 SYGVNS. The CDR3 contains 13 residues. Trimming pared 8 bases from V and 6 bases from J, leaving 14 bases between. CDR3 in DNA: TGTGCCAGCGCTCCCGGTGGGCTTCAGCCCCAGCATTTT. This translates into CASAPGGLQPQHF.

This clonotype turned up a few times. V and J are TRBV6-1 and TRBJ2-2; D might be TRBD2 (7 bases). Germline CDR1 reads MNHNS; CDR2 reads SASEGT. V lost 9 bases, J lost 4 bases, and 15 bases lay in between. The CDR3 spans 14 residues. The CDR3 spells CASTGGVGTGELFF. Here the CDR3 DNA reads TGTGCCAGTACGGGGGGCGTGGGCACCGGGGAGCTGTTTTTT.

V gene TRBV6-1 combines with J gene TRBJ1-1; no firm D call. Deletions cut 8 bases from V and 4 bases from J, with 14 bases between. The germline gives CDR1 MNHNS, CDR2 SASEGT. The CDR3 has 13 residues. CDR3 DNA: TGTGCCAGCCTGGAGGAATATAGCACTGAAGCTTTCTTT. Residues: CASLEEYSTEAFF.

V and J are TRBV6-2 or TRBV6-3 and TRBJ1-2; no reliable D call. The V gene lost 7 bases and the J gene lost 8 bases, with 17 bases spanning the gap. Looked up from germline, CDR1 is MNHEY and CDR2 is SVGEGT. This CDR3 has 13 amino acids. The CDR3 DNA reads TGTGCCAGCACCGACCCCCGATTCAACGGCTACACCTTC. Protein product: CASTDPRFNGYTF.

V gene TRBV27 combines with J gene TRBJ1-1, with a tentative D call TRBD1 (6 bases). CDR1 and CDR2 from the germline V gene are MNHEY and SMNVEV (reference sequence). Trimming took off 2 bases at V and 5 bases at J, with 18 bases between the two ends. CDR3 size: 16 residues. CDR3 region: CASSLDSGGGRTEAFF. CDR3 DNA: TGTGCCAGCAGTTTAGACAGCGGGGGGGGCAGGACTGAAGCTTTCTTT.

In its sample, this clonotype ranks as medium-sized. The chain recombines TRBV7-8 with TRBJ1-5; 8 positions agree with TRBD1. V lost 5 bases to trimming and J lost 6 bases; unmatched junction nucleotides: 9. Germline V CDR1 and CDR2: SGHVS, FQNEAQ. This CDR3 is 15 amino acids long. The CDR3 region has the DNA TGTGCCAGCAGCGTCCGGGACAGGTTCTTTCAGCCCCAGCATTTT. Encoded protein: CASSVRDRFFQPQHF.

The gene calls are TRBV2 and TRBJ1-5; perhaps TRBD1 as D (5 bases). The germline V and J ends were trimmed by 2 bases and 8 bases, with 13 bases remaining between them. CDR3 length equals 14 residues. The germline gives CDR1 SNHLY, CDR2 FYNNEI. The CDR3 bases are TGTGCCAGCAGTGAAAATTCGCAGGGTAAGCCCCAGCATTTT. Translated: CASSENSQGKPQHF.

The rearrangement uses TRBV6-1 and TRBJ1-4; D call uncertain. Germline loops: CDR1 MNHNS, CDR2 SASEGT. The V end lost 8 bases, the J end lost 8 bases, and 21 bases lay between the germline ends. The CDR3 loop spans 15 amino acids. The CDR3 here is CASRNAGGFGEKLFF. CDR3 DNA sequence: TGTGCCAGCCGGAACGCAGGAGGGTTCGGGGAAAAACTGTTTTTT.

This chain links TRBV20-1 with TRBJ1-5; weak D call: TRBD1 (6 bases). The length of the CDR3 is 14 residues. V was clipped by 4 bases and J by 3 bases, with 13 bases between them. The V gene's germline CDR1 is DFQATT and CDR2 SNEGSKA (reference sequence). CDR3 sequence reads: CSAKQGLVNQPQHF. The CDR3, as DNA: TGCAGTGCTAAGCAGGGGTTGGTCAATCAGCCCCAGCATTTT.

This clonotype was picked up a small number of times. The gene calls are TRBV5-4 and TRBJ1-1; 10 nucleotides line up with TRBD1. Germline assignment: CDR1 SGHNT and CDR2 YYREEE (reference sequence). Losses at the gene ends were 3 bases for V and 0 bases for J; bases not matched to a gene: 8. The CDR3 has 17 amino acids. The CDR3 protein is CASSSGQGREVNTEAFF. The CDR3 DNA reads as TGTGCCAGCAGCTCGGGACAGGGGAGGGAGGTGAACACTGAAGCTTTCTTT. Supplemented by reference TRBV5-4 and TRBJ1-1, the full variable domain reads ETGVTQSPTHLIKTRGQQVTLRCSSQSGHNTVSWYQQALGQGPQFIFQYYREEENGRGNFPPRFSGLQFPNYSSELNVNALELDDSALYLCASSSGQGREVNTEAFFGQGTRLTVV.

The V gene is TRBV5-1, the J gene TRBJ1-6; maybe TRBD1 (6 bases). Trimming pared 5 bases from V and 0 bases from J, leaving 24 bases between. The CDR3 consists of 20 residues. Germline V lookup: CDR1 SGHRS, CDR2 YFSETQ. CDR3 amino acids: CASREYAGTPMSSYNSPLHF. The CDR3, as DNA: TGCGCCAGCAGGGAATACGCCGGGACACCCATGAGCTCCTATAATTCACCCCTCCACTTT.

The chain joins TRBV30 to TRBJ1-2; unclear D gene. Deletions cut 1 base from V and 2 bases from J, with 14 bases between. From germline, CDR1 is GTSNPN and CDR2 SVGIG (reference sequence). The CDR3 is 15 amino acids. This CDR3 is CAWSGRARYNYGYTF. Written as DNA, the CDR3 is TGTGCCTGGAGTGGCCGGGCCCGCTACAACTATGGCTACACCTTC.